This is a list of T cell receptor beta chains from one sample in a study of patients and donors after allogeneic stem cell transplantation. TCRdb reprocessed the RT-PCR reads with MiXCR, giving one entry per CDR3 protein. The sample carries hundreds of thousands of distinct CDR3 sequences, approximately 14% recorded once. Sequencing input: blood, either unsorted or a sorted T cell fraction (not recorded which). These receptors all stem from a human donor who was either an allogeneic HSCT recipient or a stem cell or donor lymphocyte infusion donor (not recorded which). It is not recorded whose cells these are; they may come from a transplant donor. Each CDR3 is given with its conserved first and last residue. A D gene is named only where the DNA matches it firmly. The size of a clone is reported for some rows only, either as once, few or many, or as a class for expanded clones.

V gene	J gene	D gene	CDR3 length	clone size	CDR3 protein	CDR3 DNA
TRBV19	TRBJ1-1	NA	13	many	CASTSQLNTEAFF	TGTGCCAGTACCTCCCAACTGAACACTGAAGCTTTCTTT
TRBV5-1	TRBJ1-3	NA	11	once	CASSVGYTIYF	TGCGCCAGCAGCGTGGGATACACCATATATTTT
TRBV29-1	TRBJ2-5	NA	12	few	CSVDGGEQTQYF	TGCAGCGTTGATGGGGGAGAACAGACCCAGTACTTC
TRBV5-1	TRBJ2-7	NA	14	many	CASSLRQAAYEQYF	TGCGCCAGCAGCTTGCGGCAGGCAGCCTACGAGCAGTACTTC
TRBV4-3	TRBJ1-2	TRBD1	15	NA	CASSQDLGQGDGYTF	TGCGCCAGCAGCCAAGATTTAGGACAGGGAGATGGCTACACCTTC
TRBV29-1	TRBJ1-2	TRBD1	15	few	CSVAGTGLTYYGYTF	TGCAGCGTCGCCGGGACAGGGCTTACGTACTATGGCTACACCTTC
TRBV7-2	TRBJ2-2	NA	15	few	CASSYILRDTGELFF	TGTGCCAGCAGCTATATCCTAAGGGACACCGGGGAGCTGTTTTTT
TRBV15	TRBJ1-5	NA	13	many	CATSRNFDQPQHF	TGTGCCACCAGCAGAAATTTCGATCAGCCCCAGCATTTT
TRBV28	TRBJ1-2	NA	13	few	CATGAGAIYGYTF	TGTGCCACGGGGGCCGGGGCGATCTATGGCTACACCTTC
TRBV30	TRBJ2-7	TRBD2	12	NA	CAGGTSGGAQYF	TGTGCCGGGGGTACTAGCGGGGGTGCGCAGTACTTC
TRBV5-6	TRBJ2-7	NA	15	many	CASSLWHPYAYEQYF	TGTGCCAGCAGCTTGTGGCATCCGTATGCCTACGAGCAGTACTTC
TRBV7-4	TRBJ2-7	TRBD1	14	few	CASSLLQGPYEQYF	TGTGCCAGCAGCTTATTACAGGGGCCCTACGAGCAGTACTTC
TRBV6-2/TRBV6-3	TRBJ2-7	TRBD2	17	few	CASSRPPGLPSSYEQYF	TGTGCCAGCAGTCGACCTCCGGGACTACCTTCCTCCTACGAGCAGTACTTC
TRBV7-6	TRBJ1-4	NA	15	many	CASSLGTPGDEKLFF	TGTGCCAGCAGCTTAGGCACCCCGGGTGACGAAAAACTGTTTTTT
TRBV18	TRBJ1-2	TRBD1	15	NA	CASAAGQGPNYGYTF	TGTGCCAGCGCAGCGGGACAGGGCCCTAACTATGGCTACACCTTC
TRBV27	TRBJ1-6	NA	14	NA	CASSLGYNNSPLHF	TGTGCCAGCAGTTTGGGCTACAATAATTCACCCCTCCACTTT
TRBV11-2	TRBJ2-7	TRBD1	15	many	CASSPGDRITYEQYF	TGTGCCAGCAGCCCAGGGGACAGGATAACCTACGAGCAGTACTTC
TRBV11-3	TRBJ2-7	NA	13	few	CASSGTLPYEQYF	TGTGCCAGCAGCGGGACTCTCCCCTACGAGCAGTACTTC
TRBV10-3	TRBJ1-4	TRBD1	15	few	CAISETTGDNEKLFF	TGTGCCATCAGTGAGACGACAGGGGATAATGAAAAACTGTTTTTT
TRBV7-2	TRBJ2-5	NA	12	few	CASSSRYETQYF	TGTGCCAGCAGCTCGAGATATGAGACCCAGTACTTC
TRBV19	TRBJ2-1	NA	13	NA	CASRTDTYNEQFF	TGTGCCAGTCGGACAGATACATACAATGAGCAGTTCTTC
TRBV2	TRBJ1-1	TRBD1	14	NA	CASSDRGRVLEAFF	TGTGCCAGCAGTGACAGGGGGCGCGTGCTGGAAGCTTTCTTT
TRBV7-2	TRBJ2-7	TRBD2	16	NA	CASSHPGLASSYEQYF	TGTGCCAGCAGCCATCCGGGACTAGCGAGCTCCTACGAGCAGTACTTC
TRBV25-1	TRBJ1-5	NA	15	NA	CASSGGRQTNQPQHF	TGTGCCAGCAGTGGAGGCAGACAGACCAATCAGCCCCAGCATTTT
TRBV20-1	TRBJ2-3	NA	13	once	CVGVSGGADTQYF	TGCGTGGGGGTATCGGGGGGCGCAGATACGCAGTATTTT
TRBV4-1	TRBJ2-3	TRBD2	16	NA	CASSLKSGGWTDTQYF	TGCGCCAGCAGCCTAAAAAGCGGGGGTTGGACAGATACGCAGTATTTT
TRBV4-1	TRBJ2-1	NA	15	NA	CASSQDETVPHEQFF	TGCGCCAGCAGCCAAGATGAAACCGTCCCCCATGAGCAGTTCTTC
TRBV6-4	TRBJ2-2	TRBD1	14	few	CASSGQGDTGELFF	TGTGCCAGCAGCGGACAGGGGGACACCGGGGAGCTGTTTTTT
TRBV28	TRBJ2-7	NA	12	few	CASSWGAYEQYF	TGTGCCAGCAGTTGGGGGGCCTACGAGCAGTACTTC
TRBV5-1	TRBJ2-7	TRBD1	13	NA	CASSVKTGGEQYF	TGCGCCAGCAGCGTAAAGACAGGGGGCGAGCAGTACTTC
TRBV19	TRBJ1-4	NA	14	NA	CASSMGRRIEKLFF	TGTGCCAGTAGTATGGGACGCAGGATCGAAAAACTGTTTTTT